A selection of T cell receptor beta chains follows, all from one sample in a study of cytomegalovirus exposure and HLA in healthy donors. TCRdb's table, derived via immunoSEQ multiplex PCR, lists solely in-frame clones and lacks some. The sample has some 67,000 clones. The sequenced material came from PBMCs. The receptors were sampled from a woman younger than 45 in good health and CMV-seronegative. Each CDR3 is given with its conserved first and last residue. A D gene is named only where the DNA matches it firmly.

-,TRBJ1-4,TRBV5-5,CASSLAAGTNEKLFF,TGTGCCAGCAGCTTGGCGGCAGGGACTAATGAAAAACTGTTTTTT
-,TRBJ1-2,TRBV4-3,CASSQDRERNYGYTF,TGCGCCAGCAGCCAAGACCGAGAACGGAACTATGGCTACACCTTC
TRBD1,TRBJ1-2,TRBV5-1,CASSSNPGQGFDGYTF,TGCGCCAGCAGCTCGAACCCGGGACAGGGTTTCGATGGCTACACCTTC
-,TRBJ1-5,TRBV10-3,CAISVEAANQPQHF,TGTGCCATCAGTGTAGAAGCCGCCAATCAGCCCCAGCATTTT
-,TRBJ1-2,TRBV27,CASSWTGLNYGYTF,TGTGCCAGCAGTTGGACTGGTCTCAACTATGGCTACACCTTC
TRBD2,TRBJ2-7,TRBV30,CAWTDGGAINEQYF,TGTGCCTGGACTGACGGGGGGGCGATTAACGAGCAGTACTTC
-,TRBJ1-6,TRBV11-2,CASSSPRTFGSPLHF,TGTGCCAGCAGCTCCCCAAGGACATTTGGTTCACCCCTCCACTTT
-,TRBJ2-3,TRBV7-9,CASRVGGRGDTQYF,TGTGCCAGCAGGGTTGGAGGGAGAGGTGATACGCAGTATTTT
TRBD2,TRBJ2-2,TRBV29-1,CSVGAGLAAGTGELFF,TGCAGCGTTGGTGCGGGACTAGCGGCTGGGACCGGGGAGCTGTTTTTT
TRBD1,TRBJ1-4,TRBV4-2,CASSQVPGQAEKLFF,TGTGCCAGCAGCCAGGTACCGGGACAGGCAGAAAAACTGTTTTTT
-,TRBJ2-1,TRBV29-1,CSAETGLSYNEQFF,TGCAGCGCCGAAACAGGACTATCCTACAATGAGCAGTTCTTC
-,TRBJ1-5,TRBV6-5,CASSTSGGNQPQHF,TGTGCCAGCAGTACGAGCGGGGGCAATCAGCCCCAGCATTTT
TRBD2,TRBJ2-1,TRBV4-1,CASSSSLSGTDNEQFF,TGCGCCAGCAGCTCATCCCTTAGCGGGACCGACAATGAGCAGTTCTTC
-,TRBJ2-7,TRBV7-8,CASKYSDFSYEQYF,TGTGCCAGCAAATATTCCGACTTCTCCTACGAGCAGTACTTC
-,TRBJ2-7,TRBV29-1,CSVEAGTSSPAYEQYF,TGCAGCGTTGAAGCTGGCACTAGCAGTCCGGCCTACGAGCAGTACTTC
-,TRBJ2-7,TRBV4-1,CASSQQRTGIYEQYF,TGCGCCAGCAGCCAACAAAGAACAGGGATCTACGAGCAGTACTTC
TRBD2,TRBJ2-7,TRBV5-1,CASSLLAGETYEQYF,TGCGCCAGCAGCTTACTAGCGGGAGAAACCTACGAGCAGTACTTC
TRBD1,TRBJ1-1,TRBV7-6,CASSLLQGALTEAFF,TGTGCCAGCAGCCTCCTACAGGGGGCGCTTACTGAAGCTTTCTTT
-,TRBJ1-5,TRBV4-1,CASSHVGGNQPQHF,TGCGCCAGCAGCCATGTCGGTGGCAATCAGCCCCAGCATTTT
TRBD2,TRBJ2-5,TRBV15,CATSRTSGGQETQYF,TGTGCCACCAGCAGAACTAGCGGGGGGCAAGAGACCCAGTACTTC
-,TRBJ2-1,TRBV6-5,CASSYSRAEQFF,TGTGCCAGCAGTTACTCGAGGGCTGAGCAGTTCTTC
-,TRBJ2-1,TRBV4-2,CASSQEWATNEQFF,TGTGCCAGCAGCCAAGAATGGGCAACCAATGAGCAGTTCTTC
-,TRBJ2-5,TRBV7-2,CASSLNRDTRTQYF,TGTGCCAGCAGCTTAAACCGGGACACACGTACCCAGTACTTC
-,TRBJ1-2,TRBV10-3,CAISESVHQVGYTF,TGTGCCATCAGTGAGTCTGTACACCAAGTCGGCTACACCTTC
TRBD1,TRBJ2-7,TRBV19,CASSRIGTGPLEQYF,TGTGCCAGTAGTAGGATTGGGACAGGCCCCCTCGAGCAGTACTTC
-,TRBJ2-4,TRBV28,CASSFEGNIQYF,TGTGCCAGCAGTTTCGAGGGAAACATTCAGTACTTC
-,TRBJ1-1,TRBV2,CASSEEILNTEAFF,TGTGCCAGCAGTGAGGAGATACTAAACACTGAAGCTTTCTTT
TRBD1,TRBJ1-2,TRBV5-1,CASSFPDRGGYTF,TGCGCCAGCAGCTTCCCGGACAGGGGTGGCTACACCTTC
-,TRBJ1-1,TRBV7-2,CASSNRERGRTEAFF,TGTGCCAGCAGCAACAGGGAAAGGGGTAGGACTGAAGCTTTCTTT
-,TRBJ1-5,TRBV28,CASSLRGRVGQPQHF,TGTGCCAGCAGTTTACGAGGGAGAGTGGGCCAGCCCCAGCATTTT
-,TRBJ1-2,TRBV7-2,CASSPLGAANNYGYTF,TGTGCCAGCAGTCCCCTTGGGGCAGCCAATAACTATGGCTACACCTTC
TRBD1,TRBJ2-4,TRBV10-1,CASRQTTGDPNIQYF,TGCGCCAGCAGGCAAACGACAGGGGACCCAAACATTCAGTACTTC
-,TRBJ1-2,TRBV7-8,CASSYVGGTYGTYGYTF,TGTGCCAGCAGCTACGTGGGGGGGACATATGGGACCTATGGCTACACCTTC
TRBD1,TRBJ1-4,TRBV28,CASTTGNDEKLFF,TGTGCCAGCACGACAGGGAACGATGAAAAACTGTTTTTT
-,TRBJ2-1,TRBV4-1,CASSQVGRDSYNEQFF,TGCGCCAGCAGCCAAGTGGGGCGGGATTCCTACAATGAGCAGTTCTTC
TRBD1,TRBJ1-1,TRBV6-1,CASRWDRDTEAFF,TGTGCCAGCAGATGGGACAGGGATACTGAAGCTTTCTTT
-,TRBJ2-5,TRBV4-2,CASRTMRSETQYF,TGTGCCAGCCGAACTATGAGGTCAGAGACCCAGTACTTC
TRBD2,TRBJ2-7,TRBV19,CASSSSGAVYEQYF,TGTGCCAGTAGTTCTAGCGGGGCCGTTTACGAGCAGTACTTC
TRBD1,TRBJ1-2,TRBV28,CASSPPDRWHGYTF,TGTGCCAGCAGTCCTCCGGACAGGTGGCATGGCTACACCTTC
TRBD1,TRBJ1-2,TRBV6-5,CASSSNSGTGKGYTF,TGTGCCAGCAGTTCAAACTCCGGGACAGGGAAGGGCTACACCTTC
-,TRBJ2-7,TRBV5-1,CASSSGVYEQYF,TGCGCCAGCAGCTCCGGGGTCTACGAGCAGTACTTC
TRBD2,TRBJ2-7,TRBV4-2,CASSQEVRAGGHWEQYF,TGTGCCAGCAGCCAAGAGGTCAGAGCGGGGGGGCATTGGGAGCAGTACTTC
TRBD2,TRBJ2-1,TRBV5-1,CASSLQGTSAYNEQFF,TGCGCCAGCAGTCTTCAGGGGACTAGCGCCTACAATGAGCAGTTCTTC
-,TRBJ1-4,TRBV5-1,CASSLEAGAGANEKLFF,TGCGCCAGCAGCTTGGAAGCGGGGGCAGGGGCTAATGAAAAACTGTTTTTT
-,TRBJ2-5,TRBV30,CAWSVGFLQETQYF,TGTGCCTGGAGTGTGGGCTTTCTACAGGAGACCCAGTACTTC
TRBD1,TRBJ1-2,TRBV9,CASSDPPSGTAGGGYTF,TGTGCCAGCAGCGACCCGCCCTCCGGGACAGCAGGAGGTGGCTACACCTTC
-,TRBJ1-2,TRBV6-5,CATARPGKARSYTF,TGTGCCACCGCCCGGCCGGGAAAGGCCCGAAGCTACACCTTC
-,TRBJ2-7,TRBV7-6,CASSRRESEQYF,TGTGCCAGCAGCCGCCGGGAGTCCGAGCAGTACTTC
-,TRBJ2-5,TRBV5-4,CASSLSGQETQYF,TGTGCCAGCAGCTTGTCAGGCCAAGAGACCCAGTACTTC
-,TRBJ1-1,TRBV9,CASSVSPQQGRGTEAFF,TGTGCCAGCAGCGTATCTCCTCAACAGGGACGGGGAACTGAAGCTTTCTTT
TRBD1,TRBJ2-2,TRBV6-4,CASSGTGGNTGELFF,TGTGCCAGCAGTGGGACAGGGGGTAACACCGGGGAGCTGTTTTTT
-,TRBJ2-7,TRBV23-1,CASSQAEQYF,TGCGCCAGCAGTCAGGCCGAGCAGTACTTC
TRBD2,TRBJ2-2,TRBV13,CASSPREAGAGGELFF,TGTGCCAGCAGCCCCCGAGAAGCGGGGGCGGGCGGGGAGCTGTTTTTT
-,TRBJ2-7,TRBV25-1,CASSIGQGGIAYEQYF,TGTGCCAGCAGTATAGGACAGGGAGGGATTGCCTACGAGCAGTACTTC
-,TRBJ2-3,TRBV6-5,CASSYGLASPTDTQYF,TGTGCCAGCAGTTACGGGCTAGCCAGCCCCACAGATACGCAGTATTTT
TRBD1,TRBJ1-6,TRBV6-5,CASSWIHRGANSPLHF,TGTGCCAGCAGTTGGATTCACAGGGGGGCGAATTCACCCCTCCACTTT
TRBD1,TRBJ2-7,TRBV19,CASSGRDRGLEQYF,TGTGCCAGTAGTGGCCGGGACAGGGGGCTCGAGCAGTACTTC
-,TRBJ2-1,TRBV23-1,CASSMTALGNEQFF,TGCGCCAGCAGTATGACAGCCTTGGGGAATGAGCAGTTCTTC